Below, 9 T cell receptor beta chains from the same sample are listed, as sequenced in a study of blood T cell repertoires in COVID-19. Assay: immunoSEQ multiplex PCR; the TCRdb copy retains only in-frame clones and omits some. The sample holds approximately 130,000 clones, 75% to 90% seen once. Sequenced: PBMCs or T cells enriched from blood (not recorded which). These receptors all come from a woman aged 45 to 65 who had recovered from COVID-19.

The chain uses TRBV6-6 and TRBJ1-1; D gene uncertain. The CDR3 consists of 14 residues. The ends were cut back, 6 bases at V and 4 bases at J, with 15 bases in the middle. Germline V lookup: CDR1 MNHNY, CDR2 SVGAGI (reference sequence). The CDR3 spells CASSSPEEFTEAFF. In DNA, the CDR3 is TGTGCCAGCAGCTCCCCTGAGGAGTTCACTGAAGCTTTCTTT.

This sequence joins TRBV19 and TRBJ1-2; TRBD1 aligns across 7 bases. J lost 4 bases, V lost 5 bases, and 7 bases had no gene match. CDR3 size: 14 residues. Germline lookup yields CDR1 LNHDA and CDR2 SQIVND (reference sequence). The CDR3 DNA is TGTGCCAGTAGTCTGATGACAGGGCCCTATGGCTACACCTTC. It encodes CASSLMTGPYGYTF.

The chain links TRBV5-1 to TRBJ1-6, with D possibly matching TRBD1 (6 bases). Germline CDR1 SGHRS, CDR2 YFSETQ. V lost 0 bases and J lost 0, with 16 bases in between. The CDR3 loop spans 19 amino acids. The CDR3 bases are TGCGCCAGCAGCTTGGGGGACATGTCAAGGGTCTCCTATAATTCACCCCTCCACTTT. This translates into CASSLGDMSRVSYNSPLHF.

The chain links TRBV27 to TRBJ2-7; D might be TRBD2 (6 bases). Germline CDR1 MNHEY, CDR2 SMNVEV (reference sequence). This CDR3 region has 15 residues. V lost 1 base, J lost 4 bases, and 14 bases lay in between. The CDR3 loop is CASSLLAVGAYEQYF. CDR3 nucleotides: TGTGCCAGCAGTTTATTAGCGGTGGGAGCTTACGAGCAGTACTTC.

CDR3 nucleotides: TGTGCCAGTAGTACGGGACAGGGTGCGGGCGGGGAGCTGTTTTTT. Translated: CASSTGQGAGGELFF. The chain recombines TRBV19 with TRBJ2-2, with TRBD1 matching over 9 bases. CDR1 and CDR2 (germline): LNHDA, SQIVND (reference sequence). V shed 4 bases and J 7 bases; nucleotides not matched to a gene: 7. The CDR3 is made up of 15 amino acids.

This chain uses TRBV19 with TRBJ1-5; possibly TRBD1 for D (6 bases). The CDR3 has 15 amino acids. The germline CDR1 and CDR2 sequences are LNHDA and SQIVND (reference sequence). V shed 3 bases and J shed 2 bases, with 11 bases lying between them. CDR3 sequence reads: CASSIFEGGNQPQHF. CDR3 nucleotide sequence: TGTGCCAGTAGTATCTTCGAGGGGGGCAATCAGCCCCAGCATTTT.

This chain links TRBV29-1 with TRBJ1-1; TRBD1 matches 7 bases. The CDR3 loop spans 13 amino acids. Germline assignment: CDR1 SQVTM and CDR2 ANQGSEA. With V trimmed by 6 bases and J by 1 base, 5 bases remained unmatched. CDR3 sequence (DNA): TGCAGCGTGGCCCCAGGGGGGAACACTGAAGCTTTCTTT. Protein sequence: CSVAPGGNTEAFF. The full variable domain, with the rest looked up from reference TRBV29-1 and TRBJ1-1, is SAVISQKPSRDICQRGTSLTIQCQVDSQVTMMFWYRQQPGQSLTLIATANQGSEATYESGFVIDKFPISRPNLTFSTLTVSNMSPEDSSIYLCSVAPGGNTEAFFGQGTRLTVV.

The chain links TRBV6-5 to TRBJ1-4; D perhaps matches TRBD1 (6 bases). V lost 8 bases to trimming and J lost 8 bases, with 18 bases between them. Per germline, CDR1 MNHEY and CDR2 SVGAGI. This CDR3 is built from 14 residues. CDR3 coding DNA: TGTGCCAGCTCTAACCAGGGGCGGGTAGAAAAACTGTTTTTT. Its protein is CASSNQGRVEKLFF.

CDR3 DNA sequence: TGTGCCTGGAGTGTAATTGATTCGCAGGGCGCAGATGGCTACACCTTC. It specifies CAWSVIDSQGADGYTF. The V and J genes are TRBV30 and TRBJ1-2; D perhaps matches TRBD1 (5 bases). This CDR3 contains 16 residues. V shed 0 bases and J shed 6 bases, with 20 bases lying between them. The germline CDR1 and CDR2 sequences are GTSNPN and SVGIG (reference sequence).